Listed below are T cell receptor beta chains from one sample, sequenced in a study of long-term antiretroviral therapy in people with HIV. Only in-frame clones appear in the TCRdb table, and some are missing; sequencing was by immunoSEQ multiplex PCR. Of 20,000 to 25,000 clones detected, around 81% appear once; the ten largest clones hold more than 9%. Specimen: unsorted PBMCs, collected 1.6 years after starting antiretroviral therapy. The receptors originated from a man in his forties with HIV. Both conserved end residues are part of each CDR3. The D gene is left open where the match is weak. Only part of the rows carry a size: once, few, many, or a class if the clone is expanded.

>TRBD1|once|TRBJ1-1|TRBV10-3
CAISEGGTENTEAFF
TGTGCCATCAGTGAGGGAGGGACAGAGAACACTGAAGCTTTCTTT
>NA|once|TRBJ1-2|TRBV7-8
CASTPRIIGPLNDYGYTF
TGTGCCAGCACTCCACGAATTATTGGTCCGCTGAATGACTATGGCTACACCTTC
>NA|NA|TRBJ2-5|TRBV4-1
CASSQDPTQEPQETQYF
TGCGCCAGCAGCCAAGATCCAACCCAAGAACCCCAAGAGACCCAGTACTTC
>NA|NA|TRBJ2-6|TRBV19
CASTRRPRAGANVLTF
TGTGCCAGTACCCGCCGACCCCGGGCTGGGGCCAACGTCCTGACTTTC
>NA|once|TRBJ1-2|TRBV5-1
CASSPGQANYGYTF
TGCGCCAGCAGCCCCGGGCAGGCTAACTATGGCTACACCTTC
>NA|NA|TRBJ1-2|TRBV6-5
CASSYTAGLGGYTF
TGTGCCAGCAGTTACACGGCAGGACTTGGGGGCTACACCTTC
>NA|NA|TRBJ2-1|TRBV5-6
CASSLAEISERDEQFF
TGTGCCAGCAGCTTGGCCGAGATCAGCGAGAGAGATGAGCAGTTCTTC
>NA|NA|TRBJ1-1|TRBV13
CASSPDPVNTEAFF
TGTGCCAGCAGCCCCGACCCGGTGAACACTGAAGCTTTCTTT
>NA|NA|TRBJ2-7|TRBV14
CASSLVPGSGYEQYF
TGTGCCAGCAGCCTAGTCCCAGGGAGCGGCTACGAGCAGTACTTC
>NA|NA|TRBJ2-2|TRBV5-1
CASSLIPGTGELFF
TGCGCCAGCAGCTTGATACCCGGGACCGGGGAGCTGTTTTTT
>NA|NA|TRBJ1-5|TRBV10-2
CASGTVSNQPQHF
TGCGCCAGCGGCACAGTCAGCAATCAGCCCCAGCATTTT
>NA|NA|TRBJ2-7|TRBV10-1
CASSESAGGSYEQYF
TGCGCCAGCAGTGAGTCGGCCGGAGGTAGCTACGAGCAGTACTTC
>TRBD2|NA|TRBJ2-2|TRBV7-9
CASSLWTSGSTGELFF
TGTGCCAGCAGCTTGTGGACTAGCGGGAGCACCGGGGAGCTGTTTTTT
>NA|NA|TRBJ2-7|TRBV10-3
CAISEARKGQYF
TGTGCCATCAGTGAAGCCCGGAAGGGGCAGTACTTC
>NA|NA|TRBJ2-5|TRBV7-9
CASSSGLWADTNQETQYF
TGTGCCAGCAGCTCGGGTTTGTGGGCAGATACGAACCAAGAGACCCAGTACTTC
>TRBD1|NA|TRBJ2-1|TRBV7-3
CASSQTGTGDVKQFF
TGTGCCAGCAGCCAGACCGGGACAGGGGACGTGAAGCAGTTCTTC
>NA|few|TRBJ2-7|TRBV11-2
CASSSGRSTGLMFDEQYF
TGTGCCAGCAGCTCAGGCCGTTCTACCGGGCTGATGTTCGACGAGCAGTACTTC
>NA|NA|TRBJ2-2|TRBV4-1
CASSQLKNTGELFF
TGCGCCAGCAGCCAATTAAAGAACACCGGGGAGCTGTTTTTT
>NA|NA|TRBJ1-5|TRBV19
CASSERTGNQPQHF
TGTGCCAGTAGTGAACGGACAGGCAATCAGCCCCAGCATTTT
>NA|NA|TRBJ1-2|TRBV6-5
CASSYFGGHVYGYTF
TGTGCCAGCAGTTACTTCGGGGGGCATGTCTATGGCTACACCTTC
>NA|NA|TRBJ2-5|TRBV7-9
CASSLERQGKETQYF
TGTGCCAGCAGCTTGGAGAGGCAGGGGAAAGAGACCCAGTACTTC
>TRBD1|NA|TRBJ1-1|TRBV5-1
CASSLGTGTGYLGTEAFF
TGCGCCAGCAGCTTGGGAACCGGGACAGGGTATTTGGGCACTGAAGCTTTCTTT
>NA|once|TRBJ2-7|TRBV2
CASTTVSYEQYF
TGTGCCAGCACCACCGTCTCCTACGAGCAGTACTTC
>NA|few|TRBJ1-2|TRBV6-5
CASSYQTGNGYTF
TGTGCCAGCAGTTACCAAACAGGGAATGGCTACACCTTC
>TRBD1|NA|TRBJ1-2|TRBV14
CASSQGQNYGYTF
TGTGCCAGCAGCCAGGGACAGAACTATGGCTACACCTTC
>TRBD2|NA|TRBJ2-1|TRBV4-1
CASSRTGTSGNNEQFF
TGCGCCAGCAGCCGAACCGGGACTAGCGGGAACAATGAGCAGTTCTTC
>TRBD1|NA|TRBJ1-4|TRBV6-5
CASSYSNSPGQFSLFF
TGTGCCAGCAGTTACTCGAACTCTCCGGGACAGTTCTCACTGTTTTTT
>NA|NA|TRBJ2-3|TRBV10-3
CAISESLGDALDTQYF
TGTGCCATCAGTGAGTCCCTGGGGGATGCCCTAGATACGCAGTATTTT
>NA|NA|TRBJ2-1|TRBV30
CACLQDSYNEQFF
TGTGCCTGCTTACAGGATTCCTACAATGAGCAGTTCTTC
>NA|few|TRBJ1-5|TRBV4-1
CASSQERRGQPQHF
TGCGCCAGCAGCCAAGAACGGAGGGGACAGCCCCAGCATTTT
>NA|NA|TRBJ2-5|TRBV2
CASSEFGRDQETQYF
TGTGCCAGCAGTGAATTCGGCAGGGACCAAGAGACCCAGTACTTC
>NA|NA|TRBJ2-2|TRBV14
CASSRSQAGTGELFF
TGTGCCAGCAGCCGATCACAGGCGGGGACCGGGGAGCTGTTTTTT
>TRBD1|NA|TRBJ1-5|TRBV6-5
CARNGTVNQPQHF
TGTGCCAGAAATGGGACAGTCAATCAGCCCCAGCATTTT
>NA|NA|TRBJ1-1|TRBV18
CASSPLRTNTEAFF
TGTGCCAGCAGCCCCCTTAGGACTAACACTGAAGCTTTCTTT
>NA|NA|TRBJ2-3|TRBV4-1
CASSQPGDHTDTQYF
TGCGCCAGCAGCCAACCAGGGGACCACACAGATACGCAGTATTTT
>NA|NA|TRBJ1-5|TRBV19
CASSIGEGLNQPQHF
TGTGCCAGTAGTATAGGGGAGGGTTTGAATCAGCCCCAGCATTTT
>NA|NA|TRBJ1-1|TRBV7-2
CASSLSLSTEAFF
TGTGCCAGCAGCTTAAGTCTTAGCACTGAAGCTTTCTTT
>TRBD2|NA|TRBJ2-7|TRBV7-8
CACGTGTNFEQYF
TGTGCATGTGGGACCGGGACTAACTTCGAGCAGTACTTC
>NA|NA|TRBJ2-7|TRBV5-1
CASSEHDEQYF
TGCGCCAGCAGCGAACACGACGAGCAGTACTTC